One and the same sample provided the 14 T cell receptor beta chains below, sequenced in a study of spatial heterogeneity in lung cancer. TCRdb reprocessed the 5' RACE reads with MiXCR, giving one entry per CDR3 protein. The sample has some 23,000 distinct CDR3 sequences, 5% to 7% seen once. Noted time point: sample taken at primary tumor resection. Study results and limitations: Tracking of tumor mutation counts was seen in expanded intratumoral alpha and beta TCR counts.

These receptors lack a known antigen. Source: lung tumor tissue, taken at surgery. Every receptor here comes from a male donor with early-stage non-small cell lung cancer.

J is TRBJ2-1 and V is TRBV2; D is possibly TRBD1 (6 bases). The germline V and J ends were trimmed by 6 bases and 2 bases, with 11 bases remaining between them. The CDR3 is made up of 14 amino acids. Germline V CDR1 and CDR2: SNHLY, FYNNEI. For the CDR3, the DNA is TGTGCCAGCAGACCGGACAGCCCCTACAATGAGCAGTTCTTC. Translation gives CASRPDSPYNEQFF.

In its sample, this clonotype was seen many times. V gene TRBV7-2 combines with J gene TRBJ2-3, with D tentatively TRBD1 or TRBD2 (6 bases each). Germline V gene data show CDR1 as SGHTA and CDR2 as FQGNSA. Trimming pared 5 bases from V and 1 base from J, leaving 19 bases between. The CDR3 spans 17 residues. Here the CDR3 reads CASSRFGLGGGTDTQYF. CDR3 sequence (DNA): TGTGCCAGCAGCCGTTTCGGGCTGGGGGGCGGCACAGATACGCAGTATTTT.

A few counts support this clonotype. The V and J genes are TRBV7-8 and TRBJ2-5, with 10 bases aligning to TRBD2. V dropped 4 bases and J dropped 5; count of bases not matched to a gene: 10. The CDR3 contains 16 residues. Germline V CDR1 and CDR2: SGHVS, FQNEAQ. In DNA, the CDR3 is TGTGCCAGCAGCTCCCCGGAGCGGGGGGGCCGGGAGACCCAGTACTTC. As protein: CASSSPERGGRETQYF. The variable domain in full, completed from reference TRBV7-8 and TRBJ2-5, reads GAGVSQSPRYKVAKRGQDVALRCDPISGHVSLFWYQQALGQGPEFLTYFQNEAQLDKSGLPSDRFFAERPEGSVSTLKIQRTQQEDSAVYLCASSSPERGGRETQYFGPGTRLLVL.

V gene TRBV7-6 combines with J gene TRBJ2-2, with 8 bases matching TRBD2. The CDR3 contains 14 residues. With 7 bases clipped from V and 6 bases from J, the junction kept 7 bases outside the gene matches. Germline V gene data show CDR1 as SGHVS and CDR2 as FNYEAQ. The CDR3 sequence is CASTAAGGPGELFF. DNA of the CDR3: TGTGCCAGCACCGCCGCGGGGGGCCCCGGGGAGCTGTTTTTT.

This clonotype has a count of ten or more. The genes are TRBV28 and TRBJ1-2, with a tentative D call TRBD1 (5 bases). This CDR3 has 14 amino acids. Germline assignment: CDR1 MDHEN and CDR2 SYDVKM. Trimming cost V 2 bases and J 4 bases, with 11 bases left between them. CDR3 in DNA: TGTGCCAGCAGTTTAGAGATCCAGGGCTATGGCTACACCTTC. Its protein product is CASSLEIQGYGYTF.

This clonotype is medium-sized in the sample. The V and J genes are TRBV5-1 and TRBJ2-1; 8 bases are shared with TRBD2. V was clipped by 0 bases and J by 5 bases; unmatched bases: 4. The CDR3 runs to 15 residues. Per the germline V gene, CDR1 is SGHRS and CDR2 is YFSETQ. The CDR3 region is CASSLARGGNNEQFF. The CDR3, as DNA: TGCGCCAGCAGCTTGGCACGCGGGGGGAACAATGAGCAGTTCTTC. The full variable domain, completed using reference TRBV5-1 and TRBJ2-1, is KAGVTQTPRYLIKTRGQQVTLSCSPISGHRSVSWYQQTPGQGLQFLFEYFSETQRNKGNFPGRFSGRQFSNSRSEMNVSTLELGDSALYLCASSLARGGNNEQFFGPGTRLTVL.

This clonotype qualifies as medium-sized (0.01 to 0.1%). As DNA, the CDR3 is TGTGCCAGCAGCCTAGGAGGGCCGAGCTCCTACAATGAGCAGTTCTTC. Translated, it gives CASSLGGPSSYNEQFF. The chain couples TRBV5-6 to TRBJ2-1, with a tentative D call TRBD2 (6 bases). Germline loops: CDR1 SGHDT, CDR2 YYEEEE. The CDR3 is 16 residues long. Trimming left V 4 bases short and J 0 bases short, with 14 bases between.

This clonotype was seen repeatedly, ten times or more. This chain links TRBV5-1 with TRBJ2-7; possibly TRBD1 for D (6 bases). Trimming stripped 5 bases from V and 3 bases from J, with 9 bases between. The CDR3 consists of 12 residues. The germline CDR1 and CDR2 sequences are SGHRS and YFSETQ. CDR3 bases: TGCGCCAGCAGGGCAGGGGTCTACGAGCAGTACTTC. This gives the protein CASRAGVYEQYF.

This clonotype has ten or more counts. V and J are TRBV7-9 and TRBJ2-3; no clear D. Germline assignment: CDR1 SEHNR and CDR2 FQNEAQ (reference sequence). CDR3 length: 11 amino acids. Trimming shortened V by 5 bases and J by 5 bases, and 5 bases separated the two germline ends. The DNA for the CDR3 is TGTGCCAGCAGCCCTAAAGATACGCAGTATTTT. This translates into CASSPKDTQYF.

This clonotype was seen repeatedly, ten times or more. The genes are TRBV5-1 and TRBJ2-1; tentatively, D is TRBD1 or TRBD2 (5 bases each). The length of the CDR3 is 15 residues. Germline V gene data show CDR1 as SGHRS and CDR2 as YFSETQ. V was shortened by 2 bases and J by 0 bases, with 9 bases between the two germline ends. CDR3: CASSFGGSSYNEQFF. Here the CDR3 DNA reads TGCGCCAGCAGCTTTGGGGGTAGCTCCTACAATGAGCAGTTCTTC.

This clonotype has ten or more counts. The V call is TRBV12-5, the J call TRBJ2-7; 7 positions match TRBD1. The CDR3 loop spans 14 amino acids. Trimming cost V 2 bases and J 2 bases; bases outside gene matches: 3. The germline V gene has CDR1 LGHNT and CDR2 FRNRAP. In nucleotides, the CDR3 is TGTGCTAGTGGTTTGTCGGGACAGACCTACGAGCAGTACTTC. Its protein product is CASGLSGQTYEQYF.

This clonotype was seen repeatedly, ten times or more. Here the CDR3 DNA reads TGTGCCAGCAGCTTGAGGGGACAGAACACCGGGGAGCTGTTTTTT. This sequence encodes CASSLRGQNTGELFF. This chain uses TRBV7-8 with TRBJ2-2, with a weak D call TRBD1 (6 bases). Germline values: CDR1 SGHVS, CDR2 FQNEAQ. CDR3 length: 15 residues. V gave up 3 bases and J gave up 1 base, with 9 bases separating them.

This clonotype was counted at least ten times. The chain is built from TRBV3-1 and TRBJ2-1; 8 bases match TRBD1. V trimming: 3 bases; J trimming: 9 bases; junction bases outside the gene matches: 7. Germline values: CDR1 LGHDT, CDR2 YNNKEL (reference sequence). The CDR3 is 14 amino acids. The chain's CDR3 is CASSHRQGAGEQFF. The CDR3 DNA reads TGTGCCAGCAGCCACCGGCAGGGGGCTGGTGAGCAGTTCTTC.

This clonotype has a count of ten or more. J is TRBJ2-7 and V is TRBV12-3 or TRBV12-4, with a possible D match to TRBD2 (6 bases). The CDR3 totals 16 residues. The ends were cut back, 5 bases at V and 1 base at J, with 18 bases in the middle. CDR3 bases: TGTGCCAGCAGTGCCCGGACTACCTCCGGGTCCTACGAGCAGTACTTC. It is translated as CASSARTTSGSYEQYF.